A single sample is the source of the 26 T cell receptor beta chains below, sequenced in a study of identical twins. TCRdb redid the calling of the 5' RACE reads with MiXCR, one entry per CDR3 protein. The data show about 890,000 distinct CDR3 sequences, with 9% to 15% seen just once and 1.5% to 2% held by the top ten. In addition, the sample was reused for a study of yellow fever vaccine responses in identical twins.

The sample taken for sequencing was PBMCs. These receptor sequences come from a woman younger than 35 in good health.

This clonotype was counted at least ten times. CDR3: CASSLDDRDWETQYF. The CDR3 nucleotides are TGTGCCAGCAGCTTAGACGACAGGGACTGGGAGACCCAGTACTTC. V and J are TRBV7-9 and TRBJ2-5; TRBD1 is a possible D gene (7 bases). Germline CDR1 and CDR2: SEHNR and FQNEAQ (reference sequence). Trimming cost V 1 base and J 5 bases, with 14 bases left between them. This CDR3 is built from 15 residues. The full variable domain, its missing parts supplied by reference TRBV7-9 and TRBJ2-5, is DTGVSQNPRHKITKRGQNVTFRCDPISEHNRLYWYRQTLGQGPEFLTYFQNEAQLEKSRLLSDRFSAERPKGSFSTLEIQRTEQGDSAMYLCASSLDDRDWETQYFGPGTRLLVL.

This clonotype was observed at least ten times. The CDR3 loop is CASSLSGRKAEIYNEQFF. CDR3 sequence (DNA): TGTGCCAGCAGCTTATCCGGCAGGAAGGCAGAAATTTACAATGAGCAGTTCTTC. The chain couples TRBV11-1 to TRBJ2-1; D is unclear. The germline gives CDR1 SGHAT, CDR2 FQDESV (reference sequence). The CDR3 loop spans 18 amino acids. Trimming left V 2 bases short and J 4 bases short, with 21 bases between.

This clonotype was seen a few times. The chain recombines TRBV24-1 with TRBJ2-2; 8 bases match TRBD1. This CDR3 is 17 amino acids long. The germline CDR1 and CDR2 sequences are KGHDR and SFDVKD. V trimming: 4 bases; J trimming: 4 bases; junction bases outside the gene matches: 10. CDR3 DNA sequence: TGTGCCACCAGTGACCCAAGGACAGGGTCCTCCACCGGGGAGCTGTTTTTT. This translates into CATSDPRTGSSTGELFF.

This clonotype was seen ten or more times. The rearrangement uses TRBV10-3 and TRBJ1-3; unclear D gene. Germline V gene sequence: CDR1 ENHRY, CDR2 SYGVKD. V shed 4 bases and J shed 0 bases, with 4 bases lying between them. The CDR3 runs to 13 residues. In DNA form, the CDR3 reads TGTGCCATCAGTGCGTCCTCTGGAAACACCATATATTTT. Amino acid sequence: CAISASSGNTIYF.

The chain combines TRBV27 with TRBJ2-2, with D uncertain. Trimming stripped 6 bases from V and 6 bases from J, with 14 bases between. CDR3 length: 14 amino acids. Looked up from germline, CDR1 is MNHEY and CDR2 is SMNVEV (reference sequence). The CDR3 protein is CASRYRERAGELFF. CDR3 nucleotides: TGTGCCAGCAGATATAGGGAAAGAGCCGGGGAGCTGTTTTTT.

This clonotype was recorded a few times. This chain links TRBV27 with TRBJ2-3; 9 bases map to TRBD2. Looked up from germline, CDR1 is MNHEY and CDR2 is SMNVEV (reference sequence). The junction had 5 bases not matched to a gene; V was cut back by 4 bases and J by 0 bases. The CDR3 has 16 amino acids. In nucleotides, the CDR3 is TGTGCCAGCAGTTCCCCGGGACTAGCTAGCACAGATACGCAGTATTTT. Amino acids: CASSSPGLASTDTQYF.

The V gene is TRBV9, the J gene TRBJ2-1, with D unclear. The CDR3 totals 13 residues. Per the germline V gene, CDR1 is SGDLS and CDR2 is YYNGEE. V dropped 0 bases and J dropped 5 bases, with 6 bases sitting between them. CDR3 in amino acids: CASSVGGNNEQFF. CDR3 nucleotide sequence: TGTGCCAGCAGCGTAGGAGGAAACAATGAGCAGTTCTTC.

On this clonotype: Possible read error: a much larger clone is one base away. The chain has TRBV6-4 and TRBJ2-3; 14 bases map to TRBD2. CDR3 length: 16 residues. Germline V gene data show CDR1 as MRHNA and CDR2 as SNTAGT. The V segment lost 5 bases and the J segment 5 bases; nucleotides outside the gene matches: 6. The CDR3 DNA sequence: TGTGCCAGCAGTCCGGGACTAGCGGGAGCTGGAGATACGCAGTATTTT. It translates to CASSPGLAGAGDTQYF.

The table lists this clonotype with a few counts. V is TRBV10-3 and J is TRBJ2-7, with TRBD2 matching 12 bases. This CDR3 is 15 amino acids long. The V segment lost 6 bases and the J segment 4 bases; nucleotides outside the gene matches: 7. The germline V gene encodes CDR1 ENHRY and CDR2 SYGVKD. The CDR3 sequence: CAIRGLAGPSYEQYF. In DNA, the CDR3 is TGTGCCATCAGAGGACTAGCGGGACCCTCATACGAGCAGTACTTC.

This clonotype was seen only a few times. The V and J genes are TRBV10-2 and TRBJ2-3; TRBD2 agrees at 7 bases. J was trimmed by 0 bases and V by 8 bases; bases with no gene match: 5. The germline V gene encodes CDR1 WSHSY and CDR2 SAAADI. This CDR3 is 14 amino acids long. The CDR3 DNA reads TGCGCCAGCCGGGAGCGGGGTAGCACAGATACGCAGTATTTT. It specifies CASRERGSTDTQYF.

This clonotype appeared many times. This chain links TRBV7-9 with TRBJ2-5; possible D gene TRBD1, 5 bases. Trimming left V 5 bases short and J 1 base short, with 11 bases between. CDR3 length: 14 amino acids. Germline V lookup: CDR1 SEHNR, CDR2 FQNEAQ (reference sequence). CDR3 loop: CASSPTDRQETQYF. The CDR3 DNA follows: TGTGCCAGCAGCCCGACAGACCGCCAAGAGACCCAGTACTTC.

This clonotype showed up just a few times. This sequence joins TRBV5-1 and TRBJ2-1; the D gene is possibly TRBD2 (6 bases). CDR3 length: 15 amino acids. Germline V gives CDR1 SGHRS, CDR2 YFSETQ. Trimming left V 4 bases short and J 6 bases short, with 17 bases between. The CDR3 DNA reads as TGCGCCAGCAGCCCGGGACTCCTCGCGGGCAATGAGCAGTTCTTC. Translated: CASSPGLLAGNEQFF.

The rearrangement joins TRBV4-2 to TRBJ2-4, with TRBD1 identical over 8 bases. The germline V gene has CDR1 LGHNA and CDR2 YNFKEQ. This CDR3 spans 15 amino acids. Losses at the gene ends were 10 bases for V and 7 bases for J; bases not matched to a gene: 15. The CDR3 protein is CAMSSGDRIPNIQYF. In nucleotides, the CDR3 is TGTGCCATGAGCTCCGGGGACAGGATTCCGAACATTCAGTACTTC.

The chain carries TRBV3-1 and TRBJ2-7; the match to TRBD1 covers 9 bases. Trimming cost V 0 bases and J 1 base; bases outside gene matches: 1. From germline, CDR1 is LGHDT and CDR2 YNNKEL (reference sequence). The CDR3 runs to 15 residues. In nucleotides, the CDR3 is TGTGCCAGCAGCCAAGACGACAGGGGGTCCTACGAGCAGTACTTC. Its translation is CASSQDDRGSYEQYF.

A few counts support this clonotype. This chain joins TRBV5-4 and TRBJ2-3; D gene ambiguous. This CDR3 spans 20 amino acids. Trimming took off 0 bases at V and 0 bases at J, with 23 bases between the two ends. CDR1 is SGHNT, CDR2 YYREEE, per germline (reference sequence). The CDR3 loop reads CASSLVSLGRRPSSTDTQYF. The CDR3 nucleotides read TGTGCCAGCAGCTTGGTTTCTTTGGGCAGGCGCCCTTCAAGCACAGATACGCAGTATTTT.

This chain connects TRBV5-6 to TRBJ2-1; D call uncertain. Trimming left V 1 base short and J 6 bases short, with 11 bases between. CDR1 is SGHDT and CDR2 is YYEEEE in the germline V gene. The CDR3 length is 14 residues. CDR3 amino acids: CASSLSLSLNEQFF. The CDR3 DNA follows: TGTGCCAGCAGCTTGTCGCTTAGCCTCAATGAGCAGTTCTTC.

This clonotype was counted only a few times. The chain employs TRBV29-1 and TRBJ2-7, with TRBD2 matching over 7 bases. Trimming took 6 bases from V and 2 from J; bases not matched to a gene: 4. The CDR3 has 12 residues. In germline, CDR1 is SQVTM, CDR2 ANQGSEA. The CDR3 DNA sequence: TGCAGCGTGACCCGGGGGGCCTACGAGCAGTACTTC. It codes for CSVTRGAYEQYF.

J is TRBJ2-5 and V is TRBV7-8; TRBD2 aligns across 10 bases. Germline V gene sequence: CDR1 SGHVS, CDR2 FQNEAQ. The CDR3 length is 15 residues. J was trimmed by 3 bases and V by 5 bases; bases with no gene match: 6. The CDR3 region has the DNA TGTGCCAGCAGCACGACAACTAGCGGGAAAGAGACCCAGTACTTC. Its translation: CASSTTTSGKETQYF.

The table lists this clonotype with a few counts. This chain connects TRBV12-3 or TRBV12-4 to TRBJ1-1; 11 nucleotides align to TRBD1. This CDR3 is built from 15 residues. V trimming: 6 bases; J trimming: 11 bases; junction bases outside the gene matches: 14. The CDR3 protein is CASSSGQGARHVAFF. The CDR3, as DNA: TGTGCCAGCAGCTCCGGACAGGGGGCGCGACATGTCGCTTTCTTT.

This clonotype was detected many times. The rearrangement joins TRBV28 to TRBJ2-3; D not certain. The CDR3 loop spans 16 amino acids. Germline CDR1 is MDHEN and CDR2 is SYDVKM. V lost 6 bases and J lost 0, with 16 bases in between. The DNA of the CDR3 is TGTGCCAGCAGCCCCACGTTTGAGACTAGCACAGATACGCAGTATTTT. It translates to CASSPTFETSTDTQYF. Supplemented by reference TRBV28 and TRBJ2-3, the full variable domain reads DVKVTQSSRYLVKRTGEKVFLECVQDMDHENMFWYRQDPGLGLRLIYFSYDVKMKEKGDIPEGYSVSREKKERFSLILESASTNQTSMYLCASSPTFETSTDTQYFGPGTRLTVL.

This clonotype has more than one count but fewer than ten. DNA of the CDR3: TGCAGCTACAAGGAGGGATATAGCAATCAGCCCCAGCATTTT. Encoded protein: CSYKEGYSNQPQHF. The chain employs TRBV20-1 and TRBJ1-5; D gene unclear. The CDR3 spans 14 residues. Germline V CDR1 and CDR2: DFQATT, SNEGSKA (reference sequence).

This clonotype was seen ten or more times. The chain joins TRBV5-1 to TRBJ2-7; a possible D gene is TRBD1 (5 bases). Trimming pared 4 bases from V and 3 bases from J, leaving 14 bases between. The germline CDR1 and CDR2 sequences are SGHRS and YFSETQ. CDR3 length: 14 amino acids. CDR3 coding DNA: TGCGCCAGCAGCGACAGTGCTGCTGGCTACGAGCAGTACTTC. Protein: CASSDSAAGYEQYF. The full variable domain, its missing parts supplied by reference TRBV5-1 and TRBJ2-7, is KAGVTQTPRYLIKTRGQQVTLSCSPISGHRSVSWYQQTPGQGLQFLFEYFSETQRNKGNFPGRFSGRQFSNSRSEMNVSTLELGDSALYLCASSDSAAGYEQYFGPGTRLTVT.

The V and J genes are TRBV6-4 and TRBJ2-2, with 8 bases lining up with TRBD1. This CDR3 spans 14 amino acids. Germline CDR1 is MRHNA and CDR2 is SNTAGT. With 9 bases clipped from V and 5 bases from J, the junction kept 8 bases outside the gene matches. The CDR3 DNA is TGTGCCAGTTCAGTACAGGGGGGAACCGGGGAGCTGTTTTTT. Amino acids: CASSVQGGTGELFF.

This clonotype was seen more than once but under ten times. This sequence joins TRBV7-9 and TRBJ1-1, with D perhaps TRBD1 (6 bases). CDR1 and CDR2 (germline): SEHNR, FQNEAQ (reference sequence). The V and J ends lost 1 base and 4 bases respectively, with 10 bases between them. The CDR3 is made up of 14 amino acids. CDR3 nucleotides: TGTGCCAGCAGCTTAGAAAGGACAGCCACTGAAGCTTTCTTT. Translating gives CASSLERTATEAFF. The variable domain in full, completed from reference TRBV7-9 and TRBJ1-1, reads DTGVSQNPRHKITKRGQNVTFRCDPISEHNRLYWYRQTLGQGPEFLTYFQNEAQLEKSRLLSDRFSAERPKGSFSTLEIQRTEQGDSAMYLCASSLERTATEAFFGQGTRLTVV.

There are many counts of this clonotype. The rearrangement joins TRBV7-3 to TRBJ2-5, with 8 positions matching TRBD1. The CDR3 length is 13 residues. The J segment lost 4 bases and the V segment lost 6 bases, leaving 4 bases of the junction unmatched. From germline, CDR1 is SGHTA and CDR2 FQGTGA. The CDR3 DNA is TGTGCCAGCAGTTACGGACAGGGAGAGACCCAGTACTTC. It codes for CASSYGQGETQYF.

There are a few counts of this clonotype. This chain uses TRBV12-3 or TRBV12-4 with TRBJ2-7; 12 bases match TRBD1. V gave up 5 bases and J gave up 8 bases; unmatched junction bases: 10. The CDR3 has 15 residues. The CDR3 loop is CASSPRDRGLSKQYV. The CDR3 DNA follows: TGTGCCAGCAGTCCACGGGACAGGGGGCTTAGTAAGCAGTACGTC.